This paragraph covers one T cell receptor beta chain sequence. Reverse transcription used 0.5 to 1 ug RNA and random hexamers. TCRdb reprocessed the immunoSEQ multiplex PCR reads with MiXCR, giving one entry per CDR3 protein. The sample includes hundreds of thousands of distinct CDR3 sequences, around 83% of them seen just once. This record comes from a study of CD8 T cells in Susac syndrome. This CDR3 spans 13 amino acids. Germline V gene sequence: CDR1 SQVTM, CDR2 ANQGSEA. With 4 bases removed from V and 2 bases from J, the gap between germline ends came to 12 bases. The receptor's source is a human donor with multiple sclerosis. The specimen was CD8+ T cells from PBMCs. The genes are TRBV29-1 and TRBJ2-7; D not certain. The CDR3 coding sequence is TGCAGCGTTGTAAGTTCTGGCCCCTACGAGCAGTACTTC. Protein sequence: CSVVSSGPYEQYF.